Listed below are T cell receptor beta chains from one sample, sequenced in a study of cytomegalovirus exposure and HLA in healthy donors. Some clones are missing from TCRdb's copy, which holds only in-frame ones; the method was immunoSEQ multiplex PCR. The sample includes approximately 99,000 clones, approximately 94% seen only once; the top ten take roughly 0.66%. The sequenced sample consisted of PBMCs. The source is a woman aged 18-29 years in good health and CMV-seronegative. Both conserved end residues are part of each CDR3. The D gene is left open where the match is weak. Clone size appears in some rows only: once, few, many, or a class for an expanded clone.

d_gene: -
v_gene: TRBV6-5
j_gene: TRBJ2-7
abundance: -
CDR3nt: TGTGCCAGCAGTGAAAGGGGGAGAAGCTACGAGCAGTACTTC
CDR3aa: CASSERGRSYEQYF

d_gene: -
v_gene: TRBV11-2
j_gene: TRBJ1-2
abundance: once
CDR3nt: TGTGCCAGCAGCTTAGATGCCTTTGACAGCCGGGGGAACTATGGCTACACCTTC
CDR3aa: CASSLDAFDSRGNYGYTF

d_gene: TRBD1
v_gene: TRBV25-1
j_gene: TRBJ2-1
abundance: -
CDR3nt: TGTGCCAGCAGTGAGCGGGACAGGGGCCTTAGTGAGCAGTTCTTC
CDR3aa: CASSERDRGLSEQFF

d_gene: -
v_gene: TRBV1
j_gene: TRBJ1-5
abundance: -
CDR3nt: TGCACCAGCAGCCACGCTAGGCAGTCTAATAGCAATCAGCCCCAGCATTTT
CDR3aa: CTSSHARQSNSNQPQHF

d_gene: -
v_gene: TRBV7-2
j_gene: TRBJ2-5
abundance: -
CDR3nt: TGTGCCAGCAGCTTAGGATGGACTACCGCAGGGGAGACCCAGTACTTC
CDR3aa: CASSLGWTTAGETQYF

d_gene: TRBD1
v_gene: TRBV29-1
j_gene: TRBJ1-2
abundance: -
CDR3nt: TGCAGCGTTGAAGATGCCCTCCCGGGACAGGGCTACTATGGCTACACCTTC
CDR3aa: CSVEDALPGQGYYGYTF

d_gene: -
v_gene: TRBV18
j_gene: TRBJ2-3
abundance: -
CDR3nt: TGTGCCAGCTCACGCACCATTCAGGGAGATACGCAGTATTTT
CDR3aa: CASSRTIQGDTQYF

d_gene: TRBD1
v_gene: TRBV15
j_gene: TRBJ1-5
abundance: few
CDR3nt: TGTGCCACCAGCAGGGGGGACAGGGGGATTCAGCCCCAGCATTTT
CDR3aa: CATSRGDRGIQPQHF

d_gene: -
v_gene: TRBV27
j_gene: TRBJ1-1
abundance: -
CDR3nt: TGTGCCAGCAGGCAGGGGCCGCCCACTGAAGCTTTCTTT
CDR3aa: CASRQGPPTEAFF

d_gene: -
v_gene: TRBV18
j_gene: TRBJ2-2
abundance: -
CDR3nt: TGTGCCAGCTCACCACCGAGCGGGCGCGGGGAGCTGTTTTTT
CDR3aa: CASSPPSGRGELFF